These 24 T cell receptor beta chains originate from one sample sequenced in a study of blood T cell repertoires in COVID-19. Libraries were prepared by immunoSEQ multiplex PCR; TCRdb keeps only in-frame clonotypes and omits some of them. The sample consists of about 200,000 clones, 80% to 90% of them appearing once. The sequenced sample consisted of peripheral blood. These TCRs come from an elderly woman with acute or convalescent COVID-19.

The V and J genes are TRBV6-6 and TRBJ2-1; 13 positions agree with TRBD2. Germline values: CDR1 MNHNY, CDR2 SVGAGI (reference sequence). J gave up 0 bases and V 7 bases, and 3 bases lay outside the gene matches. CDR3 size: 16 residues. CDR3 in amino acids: CASKRTSGSSYNEQFF. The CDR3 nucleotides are TGTGCCAGCAAACGGACTAGCGGGAGCTCCTACAATGAGCAGTTCTTC.

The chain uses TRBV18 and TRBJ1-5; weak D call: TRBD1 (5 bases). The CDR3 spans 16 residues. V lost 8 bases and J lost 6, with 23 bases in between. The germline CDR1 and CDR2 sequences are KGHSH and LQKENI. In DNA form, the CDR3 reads TGTGCCAGCCCGACGTGCGGGGCGGGCGCGGGTCAGCCCCAGCATTTT. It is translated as CASPTCGAGAGQPQHF.

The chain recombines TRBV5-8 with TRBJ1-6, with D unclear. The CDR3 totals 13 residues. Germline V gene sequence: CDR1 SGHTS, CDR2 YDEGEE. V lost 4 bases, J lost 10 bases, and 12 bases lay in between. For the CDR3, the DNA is TGTGCCAGCAGCCTACTTACGGGATCACCCCTCCACTTT. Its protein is CASSLLTGSPLHF.

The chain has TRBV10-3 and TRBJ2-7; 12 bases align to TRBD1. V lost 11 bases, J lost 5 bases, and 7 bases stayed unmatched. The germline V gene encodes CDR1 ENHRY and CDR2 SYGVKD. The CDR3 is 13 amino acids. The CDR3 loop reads CAASGQGANEQYF. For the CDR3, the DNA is TGTGCCGCATCGGGACAGGGGGCCAACGAGCAGTACTTC.

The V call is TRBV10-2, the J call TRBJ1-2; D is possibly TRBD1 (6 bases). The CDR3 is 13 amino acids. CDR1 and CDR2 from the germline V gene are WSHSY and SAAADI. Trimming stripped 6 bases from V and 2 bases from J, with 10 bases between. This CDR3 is CASSLDRNYGYTF. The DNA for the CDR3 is TGCGCCAGCAGCCTGGACAGAAACTATGGCTACACCTTC.

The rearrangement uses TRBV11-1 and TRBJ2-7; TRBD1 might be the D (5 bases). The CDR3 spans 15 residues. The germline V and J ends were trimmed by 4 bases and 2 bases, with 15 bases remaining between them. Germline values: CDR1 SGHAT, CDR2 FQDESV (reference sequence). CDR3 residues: CASSSKTAMAYEQYF. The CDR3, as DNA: TGTGCCAGCAGCTCCAAGACAGCAATGGCCTACGAGCAGTACTTC.

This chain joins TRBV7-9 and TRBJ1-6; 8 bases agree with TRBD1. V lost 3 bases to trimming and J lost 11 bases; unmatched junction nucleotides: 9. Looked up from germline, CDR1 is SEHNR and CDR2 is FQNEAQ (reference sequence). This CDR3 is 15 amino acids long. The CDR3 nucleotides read TGTGCCAGCAGCTTCAGTACCGGACAGGGCCCACCCCTCCACTTT. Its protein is CASSFSTGQGPPLHF.

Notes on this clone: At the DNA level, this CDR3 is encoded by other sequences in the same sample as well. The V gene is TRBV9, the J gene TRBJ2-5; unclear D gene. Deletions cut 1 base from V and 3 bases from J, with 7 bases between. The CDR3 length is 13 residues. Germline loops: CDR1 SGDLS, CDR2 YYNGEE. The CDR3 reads CASSVRGEETQYF. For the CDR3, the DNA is TGTGCCAGCAGCGTACGCGGAGAAGAGACCCAGTACTTC.

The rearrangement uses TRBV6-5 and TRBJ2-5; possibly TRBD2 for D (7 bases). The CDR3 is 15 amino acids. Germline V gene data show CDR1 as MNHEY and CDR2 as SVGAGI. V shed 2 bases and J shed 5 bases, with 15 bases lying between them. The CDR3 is CASSYTRGAWETQYF. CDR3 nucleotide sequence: TGTGCCAGCAGTTACACTCGGGGGGCATGGGAGACCCAGTACTTC.

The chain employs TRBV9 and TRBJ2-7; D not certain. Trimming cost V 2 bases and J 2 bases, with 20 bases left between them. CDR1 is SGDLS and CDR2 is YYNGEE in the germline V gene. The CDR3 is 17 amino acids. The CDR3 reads CASSVSSKRPTPYEQYF. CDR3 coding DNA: TGTGCCAGCAGCGTGTCCTCAAAGAGGCCGACCCCCTACGAGCAGTACTTC.

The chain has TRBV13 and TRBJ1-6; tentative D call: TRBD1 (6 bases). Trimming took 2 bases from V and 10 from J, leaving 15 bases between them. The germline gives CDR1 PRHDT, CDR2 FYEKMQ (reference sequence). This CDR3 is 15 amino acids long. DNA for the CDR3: TGTGCCAGCAGCTTACGCCAGGGGATCCAATCACCCCTCCACTTT. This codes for CASSLRQGIQSPLHF.

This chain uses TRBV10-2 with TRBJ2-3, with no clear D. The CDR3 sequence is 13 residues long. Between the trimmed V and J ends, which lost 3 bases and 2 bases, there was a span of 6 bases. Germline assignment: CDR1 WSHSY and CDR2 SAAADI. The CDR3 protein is CASSDGHTDTQYF. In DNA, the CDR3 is TGCGCCAGCAGTGATGGGCACACAGATACGCAGTATTTT.

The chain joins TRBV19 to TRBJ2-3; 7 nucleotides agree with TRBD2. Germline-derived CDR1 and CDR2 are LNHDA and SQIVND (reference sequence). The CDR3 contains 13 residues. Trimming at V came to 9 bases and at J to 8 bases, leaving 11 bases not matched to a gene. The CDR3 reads CASHPSTGGTQYF. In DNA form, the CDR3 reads TGTGCCAGCCATCCCTCCACGGGGGGTACGCAGTATTTT.

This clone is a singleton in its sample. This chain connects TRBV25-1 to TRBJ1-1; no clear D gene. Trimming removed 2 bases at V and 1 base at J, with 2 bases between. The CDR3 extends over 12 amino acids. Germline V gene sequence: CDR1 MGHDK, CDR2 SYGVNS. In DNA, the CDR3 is TGTGCCAGCAGTGAACAGAACACTGAAGCTTTCTTT. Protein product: CASSEQNTEAFF.

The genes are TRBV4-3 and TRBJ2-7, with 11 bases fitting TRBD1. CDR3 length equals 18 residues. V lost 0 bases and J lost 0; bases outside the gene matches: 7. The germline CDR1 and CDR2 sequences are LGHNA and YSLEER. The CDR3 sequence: CASSQDAFGTGGSYEQYF. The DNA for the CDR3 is TGCGCCAGCAGCCAAGATGCGTTTGGGACAGGGGGCTCCTACGAGCAGTACTTC.

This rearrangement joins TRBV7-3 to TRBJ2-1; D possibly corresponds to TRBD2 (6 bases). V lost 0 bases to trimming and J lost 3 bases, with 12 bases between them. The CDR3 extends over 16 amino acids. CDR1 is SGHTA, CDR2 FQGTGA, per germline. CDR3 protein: CASSLTGTDFYNEQFF. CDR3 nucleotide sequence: TGTGCCAGCAGCTTAACGGGGACTGACTTCTACAATGAGCAGTTCTTC.

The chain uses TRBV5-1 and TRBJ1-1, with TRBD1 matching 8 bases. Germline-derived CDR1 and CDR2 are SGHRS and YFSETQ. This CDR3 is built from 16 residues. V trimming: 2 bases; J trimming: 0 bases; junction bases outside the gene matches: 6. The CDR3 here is CASSFGTGGMNTEAFF. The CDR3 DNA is TGCGCCAGCAGCTTTGGTACAGGGGGGATGAACACTGAAGCTTTCTTT.

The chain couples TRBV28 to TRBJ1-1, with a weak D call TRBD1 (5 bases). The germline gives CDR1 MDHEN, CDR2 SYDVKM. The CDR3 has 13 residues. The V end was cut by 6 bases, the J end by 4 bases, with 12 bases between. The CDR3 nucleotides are TGTGCCAGCAGACGACAGAAGAGCACTGAAGCTTTCTTT. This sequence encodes CASRRQKSTEAFF.

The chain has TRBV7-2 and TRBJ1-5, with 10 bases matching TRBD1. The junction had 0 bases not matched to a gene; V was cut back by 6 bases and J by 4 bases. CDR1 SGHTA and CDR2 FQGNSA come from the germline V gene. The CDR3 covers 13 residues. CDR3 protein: CASRGQGNQPQHF. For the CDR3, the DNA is TGTGCCAGCAGGGGACAGGGGAATCAGCCCCAGCATTTT.

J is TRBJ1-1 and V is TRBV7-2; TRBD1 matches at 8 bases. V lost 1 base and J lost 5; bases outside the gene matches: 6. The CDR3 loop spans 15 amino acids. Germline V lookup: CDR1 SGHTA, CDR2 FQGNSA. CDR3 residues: CASSLGGTGGTEAFF. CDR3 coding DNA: TGTGCCAGCAGCTTAGGGGGGACAGGAGGAACTGAAGCTTTCTTT.

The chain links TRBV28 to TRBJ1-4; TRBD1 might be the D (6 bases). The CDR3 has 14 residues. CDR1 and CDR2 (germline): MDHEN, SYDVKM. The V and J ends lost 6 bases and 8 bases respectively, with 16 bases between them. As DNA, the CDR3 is TGTGCCAGCAGAACCCCGGGACAATCCGAAAAACTGTTTTTT. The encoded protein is CASRTPGQSEKLFF.

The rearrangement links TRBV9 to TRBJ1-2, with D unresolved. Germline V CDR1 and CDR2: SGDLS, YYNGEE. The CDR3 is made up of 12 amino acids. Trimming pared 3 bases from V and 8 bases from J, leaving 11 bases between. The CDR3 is CASSAEASGYTF. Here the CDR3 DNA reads TGTGCCAGCAGCGCGGAAGCTAGCGGCTACACCTTC.

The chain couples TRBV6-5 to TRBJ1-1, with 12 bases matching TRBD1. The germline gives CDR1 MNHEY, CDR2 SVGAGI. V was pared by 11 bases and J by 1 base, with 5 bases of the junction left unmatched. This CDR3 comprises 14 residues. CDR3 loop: CAGTGGIRNTEAFF. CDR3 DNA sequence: TGTGCCGGGACAGGGGGCATCAGGAACACTGAAGCTTTCTTT.

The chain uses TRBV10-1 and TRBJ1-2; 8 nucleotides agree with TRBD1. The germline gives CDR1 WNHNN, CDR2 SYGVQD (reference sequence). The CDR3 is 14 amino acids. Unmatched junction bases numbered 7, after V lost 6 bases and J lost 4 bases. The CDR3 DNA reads TGCGCCAGCAGGAGTGACAGGGGAGGCTATGGCTACACCTTC. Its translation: CASRSDRGGYGYTF.